This T cell receptor beta chain was captured in a study of identical twins. Whole-study results and caveats: Beta out-of-frame twin sharing showed a weaker excess. Insertion counts were lower in abundant cord blood beta clonotypes, a trend that memory repertoires did not show. Modelling underestimated the level of out-of-frame TCR alpha sharing observed in monozygotic twins.

The V end lost 0 bases, the J end lost 2 bases, and 4 bases lay between the germline ends. Germline V CDR1 and CDR2: SGHRS, YFSETQ. This CDR3 comprises 13 residues. Via MiXCR, TCRdb re-called the 5' RACE reads, giving one row per CDR3 protein. This table has 460,000 or so distinct CDR3 sequences, 14% appearing once. A note on this clonotype: Its specificity is not known.

This sample was also put to use in a study of yellow fever vaccine responses in identical twins.

V usage is TRBV5-1 and J usage is TRBJ2-3, with D unresolved. This sequence was found in a woman younger than 30 in good health. Sequenced: CD4+ T cells sorted from blood. CDR3 sequence (DNA): TGCGCCAGCAGCTTGGCCAACACAGATACGCAGTATTTT. This codes for CASSLANTDTQYF.